The rows below give T cell receptor beta chains drawn from one sample of a study of T cell responses to AZD1222 COVID-19 vaccine. Sequencing used immunoSEQ multiplex PCR; TCRdb keeps in-frame clones, though not all of them. Of roughly 100,000 clones in the sample, 88% were seen once. This specimen was peripheral blood, taken on day 0 of AZD1222 vaccination. The receptor set was obtained from an adult in good health. Both conserved end residues are part of each CDR3. Each record gives: J gene, D gene, V gene, clone size, CDR3 protein, CDR3 DNA. D genes are given only for firm matches. Size is stated for part of the rows, as once, few or many counts, or as a class when the clone is expanded.

TRBJ2-5,TRBD2,TRBV28,-,CASSLPPGVAGGVETQYF,TGTGCCAGCAGTTTACCCCCTGGGGTAGCGGGAGGTGTAGAGACCCAGTACTTC
TRBJ1-1,TRBD1,TRBV7-9,-,CASSFGQGITEAFF,TGTGCCAGCAGCTTCGGACAGGGGATAACTGAAGCTTTCTTT
TRBJ2-1,TRBD2,TRBV3-1/TRBV3-2,-,CASSQYSGTSGYNEQFF,TGTGCCAGCAGCCAATACTCCGGGACTAGCGGCTACAATGAGCAGTTCTTC
TRBJ2-7,TRBD2,TRBV24-1,-,CATPRRGGEQYF,TGTGCCACCCCCCGGCGGGGGGGAGAGCAGTACTTC
TRBJ2-1,-,TRBV10-3,-,CAISAIAESSYNEQFF,TGTGCCATCAGTGCGATAGCGGAGAGCTCCTACAATGAGCAGTTCTTC
TRBJ2-1,-,TRBV2,-,CASSESLSSYNEQFF,TGTGCCAGCAGTGAATCGCTGAGCTCCTACAATGAGCAGTTCTTC
TRBJ2-1,TRBD2,TRBV18,-,CASSSGGGPYEQFF,TGTGCCAGCTCGTCCGGGGGGGGGCCGTATGAGCAGTTCTTC
TRBJ2-7,-,TRBV6-5,-,CASSYSTGTLSYEQYF,TGTGCCAGCAGTTACTCGACTGGGACTCTCTCCTACGAGCAGTACTTC
TRBJ2-3,TRBD2,TRBV5-1,-,CASSLASGGIGTQYF,TGCGCCAGCAGCTTGGCTAGCGGGGGAATCGGTACGCAGTATTTT
TRBJ1-6,-,TRBV28,-,CASSRTLGLNSPLHF,TGTGCCAGCAGTCGGACCTTGGGCCTAAATTCACCCCTCCACTTT
TRBJ1-4,-,TRBV3-1/TRBV3-2,-,CASGRKSTNEKLFF,TGTGCCAGCGGCAGAAAGAGTACCAATGAAAAACTGTTTTTT
TRBJ2-7,-,TRBV5-6,-,CASSLRPTRSYEQYF,TGTGCCAGCAGCTTGAGGCCAACCCGCTCCTACGAGCAGTACTTC
TRBJ1-4,-,TRBV11-2,-,CASSFVAQGALFF,TGTGCCAGCAGCTTCGTGGCGCAGGGTGCACTGTTTTTT
TRBJ1-2,-,TRBV6-6,-,CASSYRTDPHGYTF,TGTGCCAGCAGTTACAGGACCGACCCTCATGGCTACACCTTC
TRBJ1-2,-,TRBV23-1,-,CASSRVSGTHGYTF,TGCGCCAGCAGTCGCGTCTCCGGGACACATGGCTACACCTTC
TRBJ1-2,TRBD1,TRBV19,once,CASSGTASNYGYTF,TGTGCCAGTAGTGGGACAGCCTCTAACTATGGCTACACCTTC
TRBJ1-5,TRBD1,TRBV4-1,-,CASSHRTGGDQPQHF,TGCGCCAGCAGCCACCGGACAGGGGGGGATCAGCCCCAGCATTTT
TRBJ1-1,-,TRBV7-2,-,CASRSDNRGTEAFF,TGTGCCAGCAGGTCGGACAATAGGGGCACTGAAGCTTTCTTT